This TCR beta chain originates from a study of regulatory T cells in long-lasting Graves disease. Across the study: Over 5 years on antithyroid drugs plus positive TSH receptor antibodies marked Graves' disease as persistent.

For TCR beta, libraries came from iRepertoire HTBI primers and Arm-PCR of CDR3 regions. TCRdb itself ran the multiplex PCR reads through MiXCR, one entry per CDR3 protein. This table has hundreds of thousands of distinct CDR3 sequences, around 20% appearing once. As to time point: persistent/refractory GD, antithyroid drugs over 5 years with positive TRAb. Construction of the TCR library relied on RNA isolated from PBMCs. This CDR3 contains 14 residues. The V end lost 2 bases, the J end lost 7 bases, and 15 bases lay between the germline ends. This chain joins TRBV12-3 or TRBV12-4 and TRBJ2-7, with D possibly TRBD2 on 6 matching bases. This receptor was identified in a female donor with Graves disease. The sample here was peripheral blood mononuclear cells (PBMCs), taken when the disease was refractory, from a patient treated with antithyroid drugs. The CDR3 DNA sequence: TGTGCCAGCAGTTTAAAGTCCACCCGGGGGGAGCAGTACTTC. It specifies CASSLKSTRGEQYF.